This TCR beta chain stems from a study of PD-L1 blockade in urothelial cancer (dated by TCRdb to about 2017). In the study overall: All patients started therapy around 2014 and received atezolizumab 1,200 mg intravenously every 3 weeks. Durable clinical benefit meant progression-free survival longer than 6 months, and TCR features were also tested against progression-free and overall survival. About 85% of the 29 patients were males with bladder-origin urothelial cancer, and 18 of 29 reported a prior smoking history. Blood samples were analyzed 3 weeks after the start of treatment (second dose) and 6 weeks after the start of treatment. Durable clinical benefit was achieved by nine patients but not by the remaining 20. Pretreatment tumor samples, along with matched peripheral blood serially collected before and after atezolizumab treatment, were subjected to TCR sequencing. Patients had an ECOG performance status of 0 or 1 and had received between 0 and 3 prior chemotherapy regimens. Blood samples yielded a median of around 130,000 T cells and tens of thousands of unique TCRs, with median clonality approximately 0.08. In the same patients, whole exome sequencing and RNA sequencing of pretreatment tumors were performed in addition to TCR sequencing. The study, an exploratory multi-omic analysis, examined somatic, immune and clinical correlates of response to PD-L1 blockade with atezolizumab in urothelial cancer. Some 30 patients had pretreatment blood TCR-seq, some 25 had at least one posttreatment blood collection, and some 25 had tumor TCR-seq. The research as a whole found: Because of the small sample size (n ≈ 27) and the many exploratory analyses performed, the results are intended to be regarded as hypothesis-generating. Greater expansion of tumor-associated TCR clones in peripheral blood 3 weeks after the start of treatment was observed in patients with durable benefit (n of about 21, p = 0.022). Improved progression-free and overall survival was found to be associated with pretreatment peripheral blood TCR clonality below the median.

Reading from cysteine to phenylalanine, the CDR3 counts 15 amino acids. Here the CDR3 DNA is all that survives: 45 bases in frame from base 1. Sequences SGHRS (CDR1) and YFSETQ (CDR2) are obtained from the germline V gene. V is reduced by 0 bases and J by 3 bases, leaving a spacing of 7 bases between them. For this clone: Its binding antigen is unknown. Base quality data are lacking; no much larger clone is found one base away.

Each PCR received spiked-in synthetic TCR analog templates so that absolute template abundance could be estimated from read counts. The immunoSEQ assay used bias-controlled V and J gene primers to amplify TCRbeta CDR3 regions from genomic DNA. Sequencing of rearranged TCRbeta segments was done at approximately 20X coverage. The authors' analysis ran thus. Clustering was used to correct sequencing errors, and CDR3s were annotated against IMGT to assign V, D and J genes. Only productive TCRbeta rearrangements were used in downstream analyses, excluding out-of-frame or stop-codon sequences. To compute clonality, Shannon entropy was normalized by the log of the number of unique productive sequences and then subtracted from one. Fisher's exact test with Benjamini-Hochberg correction, using a cutoff of adjusted p below 0.01, was how clones that differed between time points or between blood and tumor were identified. As stored in TCRdb, this immuneACCESS dataset retains in-frame rearrangements with V and J assigned. A fraction of the clones does not appear; measured against another copy, unresolved V genes explain less than half of the discrepancy, and the remainder lacks a known reason. The DNA was the basis for D and trimming; V, J and clone size are from that table. Recorded for this sample are tens of thousands of clones; about 86% of them occurred a single time. The ten most abundant clones make up 2.5% to 3.5% of the sample.

A total of under 30 patients with locally advanced or metastatic urothelial carcinoma, treated at Memorial Sloan Kettering on a trial protocol, made up the cohort. Peripheral blood mononuclear cells were collected pretreatment and during treatment, at between 1 and 8 total time points per patient. The Qiagen DNeasy Blood extraction kit was used to purify genomic DNA from total PBMCs and tumor samples. Collected pretreatment and during treatment, PBMCs were isolated and stored as previously described. This receptor chain uses TRBV5-1 and TRBJ1-6; the D gene identity is not certain. This TCR was recovered from a man aged 50 or older with urothelial cancer. This sample comprised PBMCs, obtained around atezolizumab (anti-PD-L1) treatment. CDR3 region: CASSLGSGYNSPLHF. The DNA sequence is given as TGCGCCAGCAGCTTGGGGTCAGGCTATAATTCACCCCTCCACTTT.